This T cell receptor beta chain was sequenced in a study of shared clonotypes between healthy human individuals. Sequencing was performed with immunoSEQ multiplex PCR; in TCRdb, only in-frame clones are kept and a portion is missing. The repertoire holds millions of clones, with over 85% as singletons. Terminally differentiated effector memory CD45RA+ cells were excluded from the naive CD8 cells, which were CD45RO-negative and positively selected for CCR7. The CDR3 contains 11 residues. The germline V and J ends were trimmed by 4 bases and 7 bases, with 8 bases remaining between them. Germline assignment: CDR1 MNHNY and CDR2 SVGAGI (reference sequence).

The sample comprised naive CD8+ T cells sorted from blood. This receptor was taken from a man aged 18 to 30 in good health. This rearrangement joins TRBV6-6 to TRBJ2-7, with a possible D match to TRBD1 (6 bases). CDR3 region: CASSFGQEQYF. The CDR3 DNA follows: TGTGCCAGCAGTTTCGGACAGGAGCAGTACTTC.